The clone carrying this T cell receptor beta chain was picked up a small number of times. The data originate from a study of CD8+ T cells in alopecia areata. Study background: People stayed on tofacitinib for 6 to 18 months, then stopped the drug for 6 months.

Germline V gene data show CDR1 as SGHTA and CDR2 as FQGNSA. The CDR3 loop spans 16 amino acids. V was shortened by 5 bases and J by 4 bases, with 18 bases between the two germline ends. Reverse transcribed after extraction, RNA yielded cDNA as the sequencing template. The table came from immunoSEQ multiplex PCR; TCRdb's copy has only in-frame clones and leaves some out. The sample has under 250,000 clones; about 58% are singletons. Treatment: oral pan-JAK inhibitor, 5-10 mg twice daily. The material was CD4+ T cells sorted from blood, obtained at week 4, from a patient treated with tofacitinib. The gene calls are TRBV7-2 and TRBJ2-1, with TRBD2 as a possible D gene (6 bases). The sequence derives from a human donor with alopecia areata. CDR3 nucleotide sequence: TGTGCCAGCAGCCAAACCGGGACTCCCATATACAATGAGCAGTTCTTC. Translating it yields CASSQTGTPIYNEQFF.